Following are 22 T cell receptor beta chains from one sample sequenced in a study of blood T cell repertoires in COVID-19. The method was immunoSEQ multiplex PCR; TCRdb's version includes in-frame clones alone and lacks a portion of them. The sample yields nearly 110,000 clones, around 75% seen once. The source material was peripheral blood. Source of these receptors: a human donor with acute or convalescent COVID-19. The donor label of this sample is uncertain.

This chain joins TRBV5-8 and TRBJ2-5, with 7 bases lining up with TRBD1. The V and J ends lost 5 bases and 4 bases, in that order; junction bases with no gene match: 17. CDR3 size: 17 residues. CDR1 and CDR2 (germline): SGHTS, YDEGEE. The CDR3 DNA sequence: TGTGCCAGCAGTTATAACAGGGGCCTTAATACTCGAGAGACCCAGTACTTC. This gives the protein CASSYNRGLNTRETQYF. Looking up the rest from reference TRBV5-8 and TRBJ2-5 gives the full variable domain: EAGVTQSPTHLIKTRGQQATLRCSPISGHTSVYWYQQALGLGLQFLLWYDEGEERNRGNFPPRFSGRQFPNYSSELNVNALELEDSALYLCASSYNRGLNTRETQYFGPGTRLLVL.

The rearrangement uses TRBV19 and TRBJ2-1, with 8 positions matching TRBD2. Germline V gene data show CDR1 as LNHDA and CDR2 as SQIVND (reference sequence). V was clipped by 4 bases and J by 15 bases; unmatched bases: 11. CDR3 length equals 13 residues. This CDR3 reads CASSSRLAPGPFF. CDR3 nucleotide sequence: TGTGCCAGTAGTAGCAGACTAGCGCCTGGACCGTTCTTC.

The chain couples TRBV3-1 (or the pseudogene TRBV3-2) to TRBJ2-5; D is uncertain. The V end was cut by 1 base, the J end by 7 bases, with 16 bases between. CDR1 and CDR2 from the germline V gene are LGHDT and YNNKEL (reference sequence). The CDR3 totals 15 residues. The chain's CDR3 is CASSQGRQVFGTQYF. The CDR3 DNA reads as TGTGCCAGCAGCCAAGGACGGCAGGTTTTTGGGACCCAGTACTTC.

The V gene is TRBV18, the J gene TRBJ2-6, with TRBD1 as a possible D gene (6 bases). Deletions cut 3 bases from V and 4 bases from J, with 10 bases between. Germline CDR1 KGHSH, CDR2 LQKENI. The CDR3 loop spans 15 amino acids. CDR3: CASSPQGYGANVLTF. CDR3 in DNA: TGTGCCAGCTCACCTCAGGGGTACGGGGCCAACGTCCTGACTTTC.

This sequence joins TRBV4-2 and TRBJ2-5; the match to TRBD2 covers 14 bases. CDR3 size: 20 residues. Per the germline V gene, CDR1 is LGHNA and CDR2 is YNFKEQ. V gave up 0 bases and J gave up 2 bases; unmatched junction bases: 11. This CDR3 is CASSQEPSSGTSGGQETQYF. Here the CDR3 DNA reads TGTGCCAGCAGCCAAGAACCCTCCTCCGGGACTAGCGGGGGTCAAGAGACCCAGTACTTC.

The rearrangement joins TRBV7-9 to TRBJ2-5; D is perhaps TRBD1 (6 bases). The CDR3 runs to 18 residues. V lost 2 bases, J lost 4 bases, and 23 bases lay in between. Per germline, CDR1 SEHNR and CDR2 FQNEAQ (reference sequence). CDR3: CASSLTLIRDTSTETQYF. The CDR3 region has the DNA TGTGCCAGCAGCTTAACCCTCATTCGGGACACCTCGACAGAGACCCAGTACTTC.

This chain uses TRBV4-1 with TRBJ1-2; possible D gene TRBD1, 6 bases. With 0 bases removed from V and 3 bases from J, the gap between germline ends came to 11 bases. The CDR3 spans 15 residues. CDR1 and CDR2 from the germline V gene are MGHRA and YSYEKL. In DNA, the CDR3 is TGCGCCAGCAGCCAAGAGGTAGCAGGGGACTATGGCTACACCTTC. It codes for CASSQEVAGDYGYTF.

The V gene is TRBV27, the J gene TRBJ2-3, with D unresolved. With 6 bases removed from V and 0 bases from J, the gap between germline ends came to 7 bases. The CDR3 consists of 13 residues. Germline V lookup: CDR1 MNHEY, CDR2 SMNVEV (reference sequence). The DNA of the CDR3 is TGTGCCAGCAGAAGAGTGAGCACAGATACGCAGTATTTT. Protein: CASRRVSTDTQYF.

A note on this clone: Other DNA sequences from this sample encode an identical CDR3 as well. The genes are TRBV18 and TRBJ1-5, with 8 bases fitting TRBD1. The trim removed 3 bases at V and 5 bases at J, leaving 0 bases unmatched. Germline-derived CDR1 and CDR2 are KGHSH and LQKENI. The CDR3 length is 13 residues. The CDR3 here is CASSPDRDQPQHF. The CDR3 DNA is TGTGCCAGCTCACCGGACAGGGATCAGCCCCAGCATTTT.

The chain has TRBV4-1 and TRBJ1-2; D gene ambiguous. The CDR3 covers 16 residues. The V gene lost 0 bases and the J gene lost 3 bases, with 14 bases spanning the gap. Looked up from germline, CDR1 is MGHRA and CDR2 is YSYEKL. This CDR3 is CASSQDGNRNYYGYTF. The CDR3 DNA is TGCGCCAGCAGCCAAGATGGAAACAGAAACTACTATGGCTACACCTTC.

The chain is built from TRBV7-8 and TRBJ2-5, with a possible D match to TRBD2 (6 bases). This CDR3 spans 14 amino acids. Trimming left V 3 bases short and J 4 bases short, with 12 bases between. Germline V gene lookup returns CDR1 SGHVS and CDR2 FQNEAQ. The CDR3 DNA reads TGTGCCAGCAGCTTGAATAGCGGCACAGAGACCCAGTACTTC. Amino acid sequence: CASSLNSGTETQYF.

The rearrangement links TRBV2 to TRBJ2-7; a weak D match, TRBD2 (6 bases). Germline V gives CDR1 SNHLY, CDR2 FYNNEI. The CDR3 runs 13 residues. Trimming removed 7 bases from V and 6 bases from J, with 16 bases in between. The CDR3 is CASTVRLRGEQYF. The CDR3 DNA sequence: TGTGCCAGCACCGTCCGGTTGCGGGGCGAGCAGTACTTC.

The rearrangement links TRBV6-5 to TRBJ1-2; TRBD1 might be the D (6 bases). The CDR3 runs 14 residues. Germline V gene lookup returns CDR1 MNHEY and CDR2 SVGAGI. Trimming pared 7 bases from V and 2 bases from J, leaving 14 bases between. The CDR3, as DNA: TGTGCCAGCAAGCCACTAGGGGGAAACTATGGCTACACCTTC. Protein sequence: CASKPLGGNYGYTF.

This clone has more than one count but fewer than ten. This sequence joins TRBV6-5 and TRBJ2-1; 10 bases line up with TRBD2. Germline CDR1 and CDR2: MNHEY and SVGAGI. The length of the CDR3 is 13 residues. J lost 4 bases, V lost 8 bases, and 2 bases had no gene match. The CDR3 sequence: CASRLAGYNEQFF. DNA of the CDR3: TGTGCCAGCCGACTAGCGGGTTACAATGAGCAGTTCTTC.

This clone was counted once. This chain links TRBV28 with TRBJ2-5; D may be TRBD2 (6 bases). Trimming took off 4 bases at V and 0 bases at J, with 9 bases between the two ends. Germline V lookup: CDR1 MDHEN, CDR2 SYDVKM. This CDR3 contains 14 residues. In DNA, the CDR3 is TGTGCCAGCAGTTCTGGAGGGGACCAAGAGACCCAGTACTTC. It codes for CASSSGGDQETQYF.

The chain uses TRBV7-5 and TRBJ2-3; TRBD2 is taken as the D call from the table, unchecked against the DNA. TRBV7-5 is reported as a pseudogene. The CDR3 spans 16 residues. CDR3 sequence: CVRSPLAEPPLDTQYF. The CDR3 DNA sequence: TGTGTCAGAAGCCCCCTAGCGGAGCCACCTTTAGATACGCAGTATTTT.

The chain is built from TRBV24-1 and TRBJ2-1; 10 bases fit TRBD1. V gave up 3 bases and J gave up 5 bases; unmatched junction bases: 6. Germline values: CDR1 KGHDR, CDR2 SFDVKD. This CDR3 contains 16 residues. The DNA of the CDR3 is TGTGCCACCAGTGATCCCGGGACAGGGGCCGACAATGAGCAGTTCTTC. Amino acid sequence: CATSDPGTGADNEQFF.

The chain recombines TRBV13 with TRBJ1-2; TRBD1 aligns across 8 bases. The CDR3 sequence is 12 residues long. The germline gives CDR1 PRHDT, CDR2 FYEKMQ (reference sequence). V gave up 3 bases and J gave up 9 bases; unmatched junction bases: 3. The CDR3 region is CASSFGQGRYTF. CDR3 nucleotide sequence: TGTGCCAGCAGCTTCGGACAGGGCCGCTACACCTTC.

A few counts support this clone. The V call is TRBV6-2 or TRBV6-3, the J call TRBJ1-6; the D gene is possibly TRBD1 (5 bases). Germline lookup yields CDR1 MNHEY and CDR2 SVGEGT. The CDR3 loop spans 14 amino acids. Trimming took 2 bases from V and 8 from J, leaving 10 bases between them. CDR3 coding DNA: TGTGCCAGCAGTTACGAAGGGGATCATTCACCCCTCCACTTT. This gives the protein CASSYEGDHSPLHF.

The sample holds a few counts of this clone. This rearrangement joins TRBV25-1 to TRBJ2-6; D remains unclear. V gave up 7 bases and J gave up 2 bases, with 6 bases separating them. Germline assignment: CDR1 MGHDK and CDR2 SYGVNS. The CDR3 runs to 13 residues. The CDR3 is CASMEPGANVLTF. The CDR3 DNA follows: TGTGCCAGCATGGAGCCTGGGGCCAACGTCCTGACTTTC.

J is TRBJ1-6 and V is TRBV12-3 or TRBV12-4, with a weak D call TRBD1 (6 bases). The CDR3 totals 13 residues. Trimming left V 4 bases short and J 6 bases short, with 7 bases between. CDR3 sequence: CASSWGPNSPLHF. The CDR3 bases are TGTGCCAGCAGTTGGGGGCCTAATTCACCCCTCCACTTT.

This rearrangement joins TRBV29-1 to TRBJ2-1; 8 nucleotides match TRBD1. The junction had 6 bases not matched to a gene; V was cut back by 7 bases and J by 4 bases. Germline V gives CDR1 SQVTM, CDR2 ANQGSEA. This CDR3 is 13 amino acids long. Written as DNA, the CDR3 is TGCAGCGGCCGGGACAGGACTTACAATGAGCAGTTCTTC. Translated, it gives CSGRDRTYNEQFF.